The next 32 T cell receptor beta chains were all read from a single sample in a study of T cell responses to AZD1222 COVID-19 vaccine (dated by TCRdb to about 2021). In light of the paper, this sample's time point label describes: about 28 days (+/-7) after the second vaccine dose. The receptor library was made with the immunoSEQ multiplex PCR assay. The table comes from immuneACCESS by way of TCRdb, which keeps in-frame sequences with V and J called. Part of the clones is missing from these tables; in studies checked, under half for an unresolved V gene and the rest for unknown reasons. The sample has about 120,000 clones on record, around 90% of them singletons. The top ten hold around 2.6% of the sample. The sample was peripheral blood, taken 28 days after the second AZD1222 dose. Receptors were obtained from an adult who received the AZD1222 COVID-19 vaccine.

The chain has TRBV7-2 and TRBJ2-3; maybe TRBD2 (5 bases). The CDR3 is 15 amino acids. CDR1 SGHTA and CDR2 FQGNSA come from the germline V gene. With 4 bases removed from V and 4 bases from J, the gap between germline ends came to 15 bases. The CDR3 reads CASSSLGWRADTQYF. The CDR3 nucleotides read TGTGCCAGCAGCTCCCTAGGGTGGCGGGCAGATACGCAGTATTTT.

The J gene is TRBJ2-1, the V gene TRBV9; TRBD2 matches at 10 bases. CDR1 is SGDLS and CDR2 is YYNGEE in the germline V gene. The CDR3 consists of 16 residues. J was trimmed by 8 bases and V by 3 bases; bases with no gene match: 11. The chain's CDR3 is CASSDHPGLAFHEQFF. CDR3 sequence (DNA): TGTGCCAGCAGCGACCACCCGGGACTAGCGTTTCATGAGCAGTTCTTC.

This clone was counted a single time. The V gene is TRBV12-5, the J gene TRBJ2-1; D not resolved. Per the germline V gene, CDR1 is LGHNT and CDR2 is FRNRAP. The V and J ends lost 7 bases and 0 bases respectively, with 10 bases between them. This CDR3 is built from 14 residues. The CDR3 protein is CASAASSSYNEQFF. The CDR3 DNA reads TGTGCTAGTGCCGCGAGTAGCTCCTACAATGAGCAGTTCTTC.

This sequence joins TRBV5-4 and TRBJ2-3, with a possible D match to TRBD1 (6 bases). The CDR3 contains 16 residues. The V and J ends lost 5 bases and 6 bases respectively, with 22 bases between them. Germline assignment: CDR1 SGHNT and CDR2 YYREEE (reference sequence). CDR3 bases: TGTGCCAGCAGGTACTCCGGGACACCGGCCTCTGATACGCAGTATTTT. Its protein is CASRYSGTPASDTQYF.

The chain combines TRBV4-2 with TRBJ2-5, with a weak D call TRBD2 (6 bases). Germline V CDR1 and CDR2: LGHNA, YNFKEQ. V was shortened by 1 base and J by 4 bases, with 7 bases between the two germline ends. The CDR3 is 13 amino acids. The DNA for the CDR3 is TGTGCCAGCAGCCAAGTCGGGGGAGAGACCCAGTACTTC. This translates into CASSQVGGETQYF.

The genes are TRBV25-1 and TRBJ1-1; 7 positions agree with TRBD1. Germline V gene data show CDR1 as MGHDK and CDR2 as SYGVNS. Trimming removed 4 bases from V and 5 bases from J; junction bases left unmatched: 7. The CDR3 is 14 residues long. The CDR3 sequence is CASSGTGRGTEAFF. CDR3 DNA: TGTGCCAGCAGTGGGACAGGCCGGGGGACTGAAGCTTTCTTT. Complete variable domain (other parts from reference TRBV25-1 and TRBJ1-1): EADIYQTPRYLVIGTGKKITLECSQTMGHDKMYWYQQDPGMELHLIHYSYGVNSTEKGDLSSESTVSRIRTEHFPLTLESARPSHTSQYLCASSGTGRGTEAFFGQGTRLTVV.

The chain recombines TRBV15 with TRBJ1-2; TRBD1 matches 7 bases. Per germline, CDR1 LNHNV and CDR2 YYDKDF (reference sequence). After removal of 0 bases from V and 10 bases from J, the junction contained 8 bases not matched to a gene. This CDR3 is 14 amino acids long. The CDR3 region is CATSRDFQTGNYTF. The CDR3 DNA is TGTGCCACCAGCAGAGATTTTCAGACAGGGAACTACACCTTC.

The genes are TRBV7-2 and TRBJ1-2; TRBD1 agrees at 10 bases. V dropped 0 bases and J dropped 6; count of bases not matched to a gene: 13. Germline V gene data show CDR1 as SGHTA and CDR2 as FQGNSA. The CDR3 is made up of 18 amino acids. The CDR3 is CASSLAGTGAFVGDGYTF. CDR3 bases: TGTGCCAGCAGCTTAGCCGGGACAGGGGCCTTCGTTGGGGATGGCTACACCTTC.

The chain uses TRBV19 and TRBJ1-5; 8 bases map to TRBD1. Germline V CDR1 and CDR2: LNHDA, SQIVND (reference sequence). The CDR3 contains 15 residues. With V trimmed by 7 bases and J by 6 bases, 11 bases remained unmatched. Written as DNA, the CDR3 is TGTGCCAGTAAGGGGTCTGGACAGGGAATTCAGCCCCAGCATTTT. As protein: CASKGSGQGIQPQHF. Based on the CDR3 plus reference TRBV19 and TRBJ1-5, the full variable domain is DGGITQSPKYLFRKEGQNVTLSCEQNLNHDAMYWYRQDPGQGLRLIYYSQIVNDFQKGDIAEGYSVSREKKESFPLTVTSAQKNPTAFYLCASKGSGQGIQPQHFGDGTRLSIL.

The chain combines TRBV18 with TRBJ1-5; D uncertain. V was trimmed by 1 base and J by 5 bases, leaving 9 bases between them. Germline-derived CDR1 and CDR2 are KGHSH and LQKENI. The CDR3 contains 14 residues. The CDR3 DNA is TGTGCCAGCTCACCACGGAGGGAGGATCAGCCCCAGCATTTT. Its translation is CASSPRREDQPQHF.

This rearrangement joins TRBV2 to TRBJ1-1; TRBD1 matches at 7 bases. This CDR3 has 13 residues. The germline V gene has CDR1 SNHLY and CDR2 FYNNEI. J gave up 1 base and V 11 bases, and 7 bases lay outside the gene matches. This CDR3 reads CAGQRTGNTEAFF. The CDR3 nucleotides are TGTGCCGGTCAAAGGACAGGGAACACTGAAGCTTTCTTT.

The V and J genes are TRBV3-1 (or the pseudogene TRBV3-2) and TRBJ1-2, with TRBD1 matching over 8 bases. V lost 0 bases and J lost 4; bases outside the gene matches: 4. CDR1 LGHDT and CDR2 YNNKEL come from the germline V gene (reference sequence). The CDR3 has 15 amino acids. The DNA for the CDR3 is TGTGCCAGCAGCCAAGATGTGACAGGGGCCTATGGCTACACCTTC. Its protein product is CASSQDVTGAYGYTF.

The rearrangement joins TRBV6-5 to TRBJ1-5, with D unresolved. CDR3 size: 15 residues. CDR1 MNHEY and CDR2 SVGAGI come from the germline V gene. V lost 6 bases to trimming and J lost 2 bases, with 14 bases between them. The CDR3 DNA is TGTGCCAGCAGCTCTGGTAGCCTGGGCAATCAGCCCCAGCATTTT. This encodes CASSSGSLGNQPQHF.

The chain joins TRBV5-4 to TRBJ1-2, with D perhaps TRBD1 (5 bases). Germline lookup yields CDR1 SGHNT and CDR2 YYREEE (reference sequence). This CDR3 is built from 14 residues. V was shortened by 0 bases and J by 7 bases, with 13 bases between the two germline ends. CDR3 sequence: CASSLVQTDVGYTF. CDR3 coding DNA: TGTGCCAGCAGCTTGGTTCAGACAGATGTTGGCTACACCTTC.

The genes are TRBV3-1 (or the pseudogene TRBV3-2) and TRBJ2-5, with 7 bases aligning to TRBD2. The CDR3 length is 17 residues. The trim removed 2 bases at V and 1 base at J, leaving 10 bases unmatched. Germline-derived CDR1 and CDR2 are LGHDT and YNNKEL (reference sequence). CDR3 nucleotides: TGTGCCAGCAGCCAACCGCAGCGGGGTCGAATCCAAGAGACCCAGTACTTC. Its protein is CASSQPQRGRIQETQYF.

The gene calls are TRBV6-5 and TRBJ1-5, with D unresolved. Trimming removed 7 bases from V and 0 bases from J, with 13 bases in between. Germline lookup yields CDR1 MNHEY and CDR2 SVGAGI. The CDR3 spans 15 residues. CDR3 nucleotide sequence: TGTGCCAGCAAGTTGGGTGCGAATAGCAATCAGCCCCAGCATTTT. Amino acids: CASKLGANSNQPQHF.

J is TRBJ1-2 and V is TRBV4-3; D call uncertain. This CDR3 comprises 14 residues. V lost 0 bases to trimming and J lost 4 bases, with 9 bases between them. CDR1 is LGHNA, CDR2 YSLEER, per germline. This CDR3 reads CASSQDRGIYGYTF. The CDR3 nucleotides are TGCGCCAGCAGCCAAGATCGAGGGATCTATGGCTACACCTTC.

This clone was found once. This chain uses TRBV6-4 with TRBJ1-4; D remains unclear. Trimming left V 6 bases short and J 8 bases short, with 4 bases between. CDR1 and CDR2 from the germline V gene are MRHNA and SNTAGT. The CDR3 runs to 10 residues. CDR3 loop: CASRCEKLFF. CDR3 nucleotides: TGTGCCAGCAGATGCGAAAAACTGTTTTTT.

V gene TRBV25-1 combines with J gene TRBJ2-1; D perhaps matches TRBD2 (7 bases). Trimming removed 2 bases from V and 4 bases from J, with 15 bases in between. From germline, CDR1 is MGHDK and CDR2 SYGVNS. This CDR3 has 16 amino acids. The CDR3 DNA sequence: TGTGCCAGCAGTGAAGGCGGCGGGGGCGCATACAATGAGCAGTTCTTC. It encodes CASSEGGGGAYNEQFF. The full variable domain, its missing parts supplied by reference TRBV25-1 and TRBJ2-1, is EADIYQTPRYLVIGTGKKITLECSQTMGHDKMYWYQQDPGMELHLIHYSYGVNSTEKGDLSSESTVSRIRTEHFPLTLESARPSHTSQYLCASSEGGGGAYNEQFFGPGTRLTVL.

V is TRBV6-1 and J is TRBJ2-7; 10 bases fit TRBD2. This CDR3 comprises 14 residues. Germline assignment: CDR1 MNHNS and CDR2 SASEGT. Trimming took 4 bases from V and 3 from J; bases not matched to a gene: 3. The CDR3 loop is CASSVAGGFYEQYF. DNA of the CDR3: TGTGCCAGCAGTGTAGCGGGAGGATTCTACGAGCAGTACTTC.

J is TRBJ2-2 and V is TRBV5-6; no clear D gene. The V end lost 1 base, the J end lost 4 bases, and 11 bases lay between the germline ends. Germline assignment: CDR1 SGHDT and CDR2 YYEEEE. The CDR3 consists of 15 residues. The CDR3 DNA sequence: TGTGCCAGCAGCTTGAGTTGGGGTGTCACCGGGGAGCTGTTTTTT. Its protein product is CASSLSWGVTGELFF.

The chain couples TRBV7-2 to TRBJ1-4; possibly TRBD1 for D (6 bases). Trimming shortened V by 1 base and J by 5 bases, and 8 bases separated the two germline ends. This CDR3 has 14 residues. Germline loops: CDR1 SGHTA, CDR2 FQGNSA. In DNA, the CDR3 is TGTGCCAGCAGCTTAGGGGGGCCGAATGAAAAACTGTTTTTT. It is translated as CASSLGGPNEKLFF.

This chain uses TRBV6-1 with TRBJ1-6; the D gene is possibly TRBD1 (6 bases). Trimming stripped 3 bases from V and 6 bases from J, with 12 bases between. This CDR3 region has 15 residues. Germline CDR1 and CDR2: MNHNS and SASEGT. The DNA for the CDR3 is TGTGCCAGCAGTGAGTTGGGGGCGGGTAATTCACCCCTCCACTTT. This gives the protein CASSELGAGNSPLHF.

Only one count was recorded for this clone. V gene TRBV30 combines with J gene TRBJ1-1; the D gene is possibly TRBD1 (5 bases). Per the germline V gene, CDR1 is GTSNPN and CDR2 is SVGIG (reference sequence). Trimming shortened V by 3 bases and J by 9 bases, and 14 bases separated the two germline ends. This CDR3 has 12 amino acids. This chain's CDR3 is CAWSSPGRKAFF. CDR3 sequence (DNA): TGTGCCTGGAGCTCACCGGGACGGAAAGCTTTCTTT.

CDR3 sequence (DNA): TGTGCCAGCAGTGGCCACCTTAATTCACCCCTCCACTTT. Encoded protein: CASSGHLNSPLHF. The chain couples TRBV28 to TRBJ1-6, with D unclear. Trimming took 5 bases from V and 6 from J, leaving 8 bases between them. The germline gives CDR1 MDHEN, CDR2 SYDVKM. The CDR3 loop spans 13 amino acids.

The chain carries TRBV7-3 and TRBJ1-2, with D possibly matching TRBD1 (6 bases). Trimming removed 6 bases at V and 4 bases at J, with 18 bases between. The CDR3 has 15 residues. Germline V gene sequence: CDR1 SGHTA, CDR2 FQGTGA. As DNA, the CDR3 is TGTGCCAGCAGGAAAGAGACAGGCCCGACCTATGGCTACACCTTC. Its protein product is CASRKETGPTYGYTF.

This clone was picked up one time. V and J are TRBV7-8 and TRBJ2-3; 12 positions match TRBD2. V was clipped by 1 base and J by 1 base; unmatched bases: 6. The CDR3 loop spans 18 amino acids. Germline V CDR1 and CDR2: SGHVS, FQNEAQ. CDR3 loop: CASSLDETSGGGTDTQYF. DNA for the CDR3: TGTGCCAGCAGCTTAGATGAGACTAGCGGGGGCGGCACAGATACGCAGTATTTT.

This clone was seen once. The genes are TRBV7-9 and TRBJ2-5; 12 nucleotides agree with TRBD2. The CDR3 has 16 residues. V lost 5 bases and J lost 4; bases outside the gene matches: 8. Germline CDR1 is SEHNR and CDR2 is FQNEAQ (reference sequence). This CDR3 is CASSPLTSGGVETQYF. Written as DNA, the CDR3 is TGTGCCAGCAGCCCCCTGACTAGCGGGGGTGTAGAGACCCAGTACTTC.

This sequence joins TRBV30 and TRBJ2-1, with D perhaps matching TRBD1 or TRBD2 (5 bases each). Germline V gives CDR1 GTSNPN, CDR2 SVGIG (reference sequence). The CDR3 extends over 14 amino acids. Deletions cut 6 bases from V and 1 base from J, with 13 bases between. The CDR3: CACMRGVSYNEQFF. Here the CDR3 DNA reads TGTGCCTGCATGAGGGGCGTTTCCTACAATGAGCAGTTCTTC.

The rearrangement uses TRBV29-1 and TRBJ2-6; D remains unclear. CDR1 SQVTM and CDR2 ANQGSEA come from the germline V gene. The CDR3 has 13 amino acids. The germline V and J ends were trimmed by 6 bases and 0 bases, with 6 bases remaining between them. CDR3: CSVASSGANVLTF. CDR3 nucleotide sequence: TGCAGCGTAGCAAGCTCTGGGGCCAACGTCCTGACTTTC. The whole variable domain, remainder taken from reference TRBV29-1 and TRBJ2-6, is SAVISQKPSRDICQRGTSLTIQCQVDSQVTMMFWYRQQPGQSLTLIATANQGSEATYESGFVIDKFPISRPNLTFSTLTVSNMSPEDSSIYLCSVASSGANVLTFGAGSRLTVL.

The chain uses TRBV11-1 and TRBJ2-5, with no clear D. The CDR3 length is 14 residues. The V and J ends lost 3 bases and 9 bases respectively, with 17 bases between them. CDR1 SGHAT and CDR2 FQDESV come from the germline V gene (reference sequence). The CDR3 DNA reads TGTGCCAGCAGCTTCGGGCCTGGCAATTCGGCCCAGTACTTC. Protein product: CASSFGPGNSAQYF.

The CDR3 here is CASSFSVNTEAFF. In DNA, the CDR3 is TGTGCCAGCAGTTTTTCCGTGAACACTGAAGCTTTCTTT. The chain combines TRBV12-3 or TRBV12-4 with TRBJ1-1; D gene ambiguous. V lost 3 bases, J lost 0 bases, and 5 bases lay in between. The length of the CDR3 is 13 residues.